These 21 T cell receptor beta chains were all obtained from the same sample, sequenced in a study of identical twins. TCRdb reprocessed the 5' RACE reads with MiXCR, giving one entry per CDR3 protein. The data contain under 300,000 distinct CDR3 sequences, 6.5% to 9.5% of them singletons. This sample also belongs to another study, concerning yellow fever vaccine responses in identical twins.

Sequencing was done on a sample of CD8+ T cells sorted from blood. These receptors were taken from a woman aged 18 to 35 in good health.

This clonotype was observed a few times. The chain employs TRBV6-2 or TRBV6-3 and TRBJ1-1, with unresolved D. Germline V CDR1 and CDR2: MNHEY, SVGEGT. The CDR3 spans 13 residues. V was pared by 2 bases and J by 0 bases, with 4 bases between. The CDR3 region is CASSYQMNTEAFF. The CDR3 coding sequence is TGTGCCAGCAGTTACCAGATGAACACTGAAGCTTTCTTT.

This clonotype was seen at least ten times. This sequence joins TRBV29-1 and TRBJ2-7; D is uncertain. V shed 0 bases and J shed 3 bases, with 15 bases lying between them. The CDR3 consists of 15 residues. Germline CDR1 is SQVTM and CDR2 is ANQGSEA. The CDR3 region is CSVEDPGGESYEQYF. The CDR3 nucleotides are TGCAGCGTTGAAGATCCGGGTGGCGAGAGCTACGAGCAGTACTTC.

This clonotype was observed a few times. The chain employs TRBV12-3 or TRBV12-4 and TRBJ1-6; maybe TRBD1 (5 bases). V was clipped by 5 bases and J by 3 bases, with 14 bases between them. The CDR3 totals 16 residues. The CDR3 nucleotides read TGTGCCAGCAGTGCGGGGGGTGTCAGCTATAATTCACCCCTCCACTTT. Translation gives CASSAGGVSYNSPLHF.

This clonotype was recorded a few times. The V call is TRBV27, the J call TRBJ1-6; D possibly corresponds to TRBD1 (5 bases). The V and J ends lost 2 bases and 6 bases respectively, with 11 bases between them. The germline gives CDR1 MNHEY, CDR2 SMNVEV (reference sequence). This CDR3 is 15 amino acids long. The CDR3 DNA sequence: TGTGCCAGCAGTTTACAGGGCCAATTTAATTCACCCCTCCACTTT. Residues: CASSLQGQFNSPLHF.

The V gene is TRBV18, the J gene TRBJ2-2, with D maybe TRBD1 (6 bases). V shed 4 bases and J shed 2 bases, with 17 bases lying between them. This CDR3 comprises 17 residues. Germline CDR1 reads KGHSH; CDR2 reads LQKENI. The CDR3 is CASSRIGGPQNTGELFF. The CDR3 nucleotides read TGTGCCAGCTCACGAATTGGGGGCCCTCAAAACACCGGGGAGCTGTTTTTT.

This sequence joins TRBV5-8 and TRBJ2-2; D not resolved. Looked up from germline, CDR1 is SGHTS and CDR2 is YDEGEE. The CDR3 runs to 14 residues. Trimming shortened V by 2 bases and J by 4 bases, and 9 bases separated the two germline ends. The DNA of the CDR3 is TGTGCCAGCAGCTTCCTTAATCCCACCGGGGAGCTGTTTTTT. It specifies CASSFLNPTGELFF.

The V call is TRBV6-2 or TRBV6-3, the J call TRBJ2-3; 11 bases map to TRBD2. Trimming removed 2 bases from V and 5 bases from J; junction bases left unmatched: 9. The CDR3 spans 17 residues. Germline assignment: CDR1 MNHEY and CDR2 SVGEGT. The CDR3 nucleotides are TGTGCCAGCAGTTACCCTTTAGCGGGAGGGCCCTTAGATACGCAGTATTTT. Protein: CASSYPLAGGPLDTQYF.

This clonotype was recorded a few times. The rearrangement links TRBV20-1 to TRBJ1-3; the D is unclear. The CDR3 runs to 15 residues. V lost 6 bases to trimming and J lost 0 bases, with 15 bases between them. CDR1 is DFQATT and CDR2 is SNEGSKA in the germline V gene (reference sequence). This CDR3 is CSAKNPWSSGNTIYF. The CDR3 coding sequence is TGCAGTGCCAAAAACCCCTGGAGCTCTGGAAACACCATATATTTT.

The rearrangement uses TRBV4-3 and TRBJ2-7; TRBD2 agrees at 10 bases. With V trimmed by 4 bases and J by 0 bases, 3 bases remained unmatched. The CDR3 consists of 15 residues. Germline CDR1 reads LGHNA; CDR2 reads YSLEER. CDR3 amino acids: CASSPGTSVSYEQYF. CDR3 bases: TGCGCCAGCAGCCCGGGGACTAGCGTCTCCTACGAGCAGTACTTC.

The DNA of the CDR3 is TGTGCCAGCAGTCGATTAGCGGGAGGCTCAAACAATGAGCAGTTCTTC. This gives the protein CASSRLAGGSNNEQFF. The chain recombines TRBV28 with TRBJ2-1; 10 positions agree with TRBD2. V shed 5 bases and J 5 bases; nucleotides not matched to a gene: 9. This CDR3 comprises 16 residues. Germline lookup yields CDR1 MDHEN and CDR2 SYDVKM.

There are many counts of this clonotype. The chain links TRBV29-1 to TRBJ2-7, with D tentatively TRBD1 (6 bases). The CDR3 runs to 11 residues. Trimming left V 5 bases short and J 7 bases short, with 12 bases between. The germline V gene encodes CDR1 SQVTM and CDR2 ANQGSEA. CDR3 sequence reads: CSVSQGREQYF. CDR3 nucleotides: TGCAGCGTTTCCCAGGGGCGAGAGCAGTACTTC.

This clonotype was counted ten times or more. The chain carries TRBV28 and TRBJ1-1, with TRBD1 as a possible D gene (6 bases). Germline V gene data show CDR1 as MDHEN and CDR2 as SYDVKM. The CDR3 sequence is 15 residues long. V was pared by 6 bases and J by 2 bases, with 16 bases between. CDR3 residues: CASRRTEPSNTEAFF. The DNA for the CDR3 is TGTGCCAGCAGGAGGACAGAACCCTCCAACACTGAAGCTTTCTTT.

Comment on this clonotype: No DNA is shown, since the ends of the CDR3 on it are uncertain; the CDR3 is the one TCRdb lists. The chain uses TRBV4-1 and TRBJ2-6. Germline lookup yields CDR1 MGHRA and CDR2 YSYEKL. The CDR3 extends over 16 residues, inclusive of both ends. This CDR3 is CASSRLFGDGANVLTF.

The chain employs TRBV29-1 and TRBJ2-2, with TRBD1 matching 10 bases. V was clipped by 7 bases and J by 4 bases; unmatched bases: 6. This CDR3 has 14 amino acids. Germline V gene sequence: CDR1 SQVTM, CDR2 ANQGSEA. The CDR3 DNA follows: TGCAGCGCTGACAGGGGGCAACTCACCGGGGAGCTGTTTTTT. Translation: CSADRGQLTGELFF.

This clonotype was detected only a few times. The gene calls are TRBV4-3 and TRBJ2-1; D uncertain. This CDR3 is built from 15 residues. V lost 1 base, J lost 8 bases, and 15 bases lay in between. The germline CDR1 and CDR2 sequences are LGHNA and YSLEER. The CDR3, as DNA: TGCGCCAGCAGCCAAGCAGGTAATCCGGTGGATGAGCAGTTCTTC. It yields the protein CASSQAGNPVDEQFF.

The chain employs TRBV7-6 and TRBJ2-5; D remains ambiguous. This CDR3 contains 12 residues. Germline CDR1 SGHVS, CDR2 FNYEAQ. The V and J ends lost 4 bases and 1 base respectively, with 4 bases between them. In DNA, the CDR3 is TGTGCCAGCAGCTCCACCCAAGAGACCCAGTACTTC. Residues: CASSSTQETQYF.

This clonotype has more than one count but fewer than ten. The rearrangement links TRBV21-1 to TRBJ2-2; TRBD1, as called in the table, went unchecked against the DNA. TRBV21-1 is labeled a pseudogene. CDR3 length: 18 residues. CDR3 sequence (DNA): TGTGCCAGCAGCAAAGCCGGGGCTGGGGCGCGAAGGGCCGGGGAGCTGTTTTTT. Protein: CASSKAGAGARRAGELFF.

The chain recombines TRBV7-9 with TRBJ2-1; D gene unclear. The germline CDR1 and CDR2 sequences are SEHNR and FQNEAQ (reference sequence). Trimming pared 2 bases from V and 7 bases from J, leaving 12 bases between. CDR3 length: 14 amino acids. As DNA, the CDR3 is TGTGCCAGCAGCTTAATCGACCAGAGGAATGAGCAGTTCTTC. Translating it yields CASSLIDQRNEQFF.

V usage is TRBV20-1 and J usage is TRBJ2-1; 11 bases map to TRBD2. V shed 6 bases and J 3 bases; nucleotides not matched to a gene: 7. The CDR3 runs 15 residues. CDR1 is DFQATT, CDR2 SNEGSKA, per germline (reference sequence). CDR3 region: CSAPPGTSGYNEQFF. In DNA form, the CDR3 reads TGCAGTGCCCCGCCTGGGACTAGCGGCTACAATGAGCAGTTCTTC.

V is TRBV7-2 and J is TRBJ2-2; no definite D call. Between the trimmed V and J ends, which lost 2 bases and 6 bases, there was a span of 7 bases. The CDR3 sequence is 13 residues long. CDR1 SGHTA and CDR2 FQGNSA come from the germline V gene. The CDR3 DNA reads TGTGCCAGCAGCTTACGGCCCGCCGGGGAGCTGTTTTTT. Protein: CASSLRPAGELFF.

The rearrangement links TRBV20-1 to TRBJ2-2; TRBD1 might be the D (5 bases). CDR3 length equals 13 residues. V lost 5 bases and J 2 bases, leaving 9 bases between the germline ends. Germline CDR1 DFQATT, CDR2 SNEGSKA (reference sequence). CDR3 sequence (DNA): TGCAGTGCTCGGACAACCAACACCGGGGAGCTGTTTTTT. It is translated as CSARTTNTGELFF.